Below, one T cell receptor (beta chain) is given with its context. This clonotype occurred many times. The antigen it binds to is not known. Base qualities are not recorded, but no much larger clone differs from it by a single base. The V and J ends are trimmed by 3 bases and 4 bases, leaving 6 bases between them. The germline V gene gives CDR1 as SGHAT and CDR2 as FQNNGV. The CDR3 goes from the cysteine to the phenylalanine over 12 residues. Just the 36-base CDR3 DNA is kept, in frame starting at base 1. The data were taken from a study of T cells in Graves' hyperthyroidism and ophthalmopathy (dated by TCRdb to between 2018 and 2021). About the investigation overall: Peripheral blood samples were taken at initial diagnosis, before any treatment was given. To identify TCR V-J signatures that set the groups apart, the researchers used a discovery cohort of approximately 98 patients, made up of about 44 with Graves' ophthalmopathy and 55 to 65 with stable Graves' hyperthyroidism. Whether ophthalmopathy could be predicted prospectively was tested in an independent validation cohort made up of some 20 hyperthyroidism patients plus 17 patients who later progressed to ophthalmopathy. The 75 to 100 discovery patients were randomly divided into training and test sets at a 7:3 ratio. In addition, the study compared T-cell repertoires in thyroid tissue and in blood from about 6 Graves' hyperthyroidism patients. Once sampling was done, hyperthyroidism patients were given methimazole at a starting dose of 30 mg daily, whereas ophthalmopathy patients were given high-dose intravenous methylprednisolone. According to the paper, TCR Vbeta CDR3 sequencing was carried out on roughly 130 peripheral blood samples, which came from fewer than 50 ophthalmopathy, under 85 hyperthyroidism and roughly 17 progressor patients. General conclusions and limits of the study: Blood samples also contained most of the expanded thyroid clonotypes (frequency above 0.001), which suggests that blood repertoires may reflect thyroid immune responses. A 13 V-J signature model separated ophthalmopathy from stable hyperthyroidism, with around 91% sensitivity and 81.08% specificity in cross-validation and 80%/75% in testing. In validation, progression to ophthalmopathy was predicted by the model with nearly 71% sensitivity and under 85% specificity, a median of 6.5 months before onset. Sample size was not statistically predetermined, and investigators were not blinded to group allocation.

Amplification of TCR beta CDR3 regions was carried out from RNA transcripts. For the first round of RT-PCR on the TCR CDR3, the HTBI primer set was used together with the Qiagen OneStep RT-PCR kit. Libraries were constructed in a second round of multiplex PCR, after which size selection and purification were carried out. Libraries were sequenced paired-end with 100 bp reads on an Illumina HiSeq2000. In the source study's methods: SOAPnuke was used to process the raw data, removing reads that contained adapters or uncalled bases, had a mean Phred below 15, or lacked an exact match to the constant primer or identifier. COPE v1.2.5 was used to merge the high-quality paired reads, and each unique nucleotide sequence was defined as a clonotype. Clonotypes were aligned to IMGT TRBV, TRBD and TRBJ reference segments using MiTCR v1.1. The analysis was restricted to V-J combinations with a frequency above 0.0001, which together covered 99% to 99.2% of the repertoires. The TCS score was defined as F50 (clonal expansion) divided by E x V (chaos), with BLOSUM62-based TCRdist calculated between CDR3 peptides within each V-J. Welch's t-statistics and random forest reduced approximately 520 V-J features to roughly 13, which were used in a naive Bayes classifier (R e1071). TCRdb reprocessing: public reads trimmed at Q25 with fastp, clones called with MiXCR, in-frame beta chains kept. Here each entry gathers all rows of one CDR3 protein and keeps the most common genes and DNA. These V and J calls rely on TCRdb rather than the paper's analysis. This sample holds about 740,000 distinct CDR3 sequences; around 15% were observed only once. Of the sample, roughly 10% is held by the ten largest clones.

Graves' hyperthyroidism was defined as stable when no progression to ophthalmopathy occurred over 18 months of follow-up. Hyperthyroidism patients were aged 18 to 65 years and newly diagnosed, with disease duration of less than 2 months. The study excluded patients with uncontrolled infections, other autoimmune diseases, pregnancy or lactation. Diagnoses were based on clinical symptoms, serum thyroxine and TRAb, thyroid ultrasound and orbital computed tomography. PBMCs were separated from under 11 ml of fresh peripheral blood using Ficoll-Paque density gradient centrifugation. Trizol reagent was used to extract total RNA, and RNA quality was then checked on an Agilent 2100 Bioanalyzer.

The chain uses TRBV11-2 and TRBJ1-1, with the D gene not confidently named. The receptor was derived from a woman younger than 35 with Graves' hyperthyroidism. Sequencing was done on a sample of blood. At the DNA level, the sequence is TGTGCCAGCAGCTTTCCGGCCACTGAAGCTTTCTTT. It is translated as CASSFPATEAFF.